In this sample, the clone carrying this T cell receptor (beta chain) turned up a few times. Its antigen is currently unknown. The sample belongs to a study of T cells in Graves' hyperthyroidism and ophthalmopathy. TCR beta CDR3 region amplification was performed from RNA transcripts. RT-PCR in the first round (using the HTBI primer set) targeted the TCR CDR3. TCRdb re-derived calls from the multiplex PCR reads in MiXCR, one entry per CDR3 protein. The sample includes some 300,000 distinct CDR3 sequences, approximately 19% of them seen just once. The PBMCs studied were ones that came from approximately 9.9 ml fresh peripheral blood. Study-wide results and caveats: In the analysis, a 13 V-J model separated ophthalmopathy from stable hyperthyroidism. Most thyroid clonotypes expanded above 0.001 were also detected in blood.

CDR3 length equals 15 residues. Trimming stripped 0 bases from V and 1 base from J, with 9 bases between. From germline, CDR1 is MNHNY and CDR2 SVGAGI (reference sequence). The J gene is TRBJ2-5, the V gene TRBV6-6; weak D call: TRBD1 (5 bases). The sequencing input was blood. The sequence came from a man aged 45-60 years with Graves' ophthalmopathy. The CDR3 sequence: CASSYSARVQETQYF. The DNA for the CDR3 is TGTGCCAGCAGTTACTCGGCCAGGGTCCAAGAGACCCAGTACTTC.